The present entry profiles one T cell receptor (beta chain) with its context. What it binds is unknown. PCR amplification relied on 60 Vbeta primers (plus 13 Jbeta primers). Generated by immunoSEQ multiplex PCR, the TCRdb table keeps only in-frame clones and is missing some. The repertoire holds some 150,000 clones, around 60% seen once, with approximately 6.5% in the top ten. The sample originates from a study of cytomegalovirus exposure and HLA in healthy donors. Study-level results: An apparent linkage of common viral pathogens to several of the most significant clusters emerged in a later analysis. TCR beta V- and J-gene trimming, according to a later analysis, was linked to a missense DCLRE1C variant.

The CDR3 covers 14 residues. Germline assignment: CDR1 LNHDA and CDR2 SQIVND (reference sequence). The ends were cut back, 5 bases at V and 0 bases at J, with 9 bases in the middle. Sequences were obtained from PBMCs. The TCR originated in a woman aged 60-75 years in good health and CMV-seropositive. This chain connects TRBV19 to TRBJ2-3; unclear D gene. CDR3 sequence (DNA): TGTGCCAGTAGTCCTGGCCCTAGCACAGATACGCAGTATTTT. This sequence encodes CASSPGPSTDTQYF.